This T cell receptor beta chain was documented in a study of blood T cells in healthy people across ages. Turning to this clonotype: Antigen specificity is unknown.

It was with a sample-barcoded 5' primer and a J-beta primer mix that a second PCR of roughly 6 to 11 cycles was run. In TCRdb, the 5' RACE reads were re-called with MiXCR into one record per CDR3 protein. The table lists approximately 760,000 distinct CDR3 sequences, approximately 25% of them singletons. Notes on the study in general: Changes in expanded clonotypes were possibly confounded, as the CMV status of donors was unknown.

Trimming stripped 2 bases from V and 0 bases from J, with 13 bases between. This CDR3 has 16 amino acids. In germline, CDR1 is KGHSH, CDR2 LQKENI. The data were also submitted as part of a second study, on T cells of mothers and their children.

This TCR was recovered from a boy aged 5-17 years in good health. Source material: blood. V is TRBV18 and J is TRBJ2-5; perhaps TRBD1 as D (6 bases). The CDR3 reads CASSPGAGTYQETQYF. CDR3 DNA: TGTGCCAGCTCACCAGGGGCCGGGACATACCAAGAGACCCAGTACTTC.